These 7 T cell receptor beta chains came from one sample sequenced in a study of regulatory T cells. Study findings and constraints: In CD3G-deficient patients, conventional CD4+ T cells were enriched for hydrophobic CDR3 residues at positions 6 and 7.

No cognate antigen is known for these TCRs. Primers: 52 TRBV forward and 13 TRBJ reverse. Data came from immunoSEQ multiplex PCR; TCRdb stores just in-frame clones and leaves some out. Among roughly 15,000 clones listed, around 83% were seen once. The sample was conventional CD4+ T cells sorted from blood. The receptors were sampled from a person aged 25 to 39 with CD3G deficiency.

The chain links TRBV7-9 to TRBJ2-3, with 10 bases fitting TRBD1. The CDR3 consists of 16 residues. In germline, CDR1 is SEHNR, CDR2 FQNEAQ (reference sequence). V trimming: 0 bases; J trimming: 4 bases; junction bases outside the gene matches: 4. CDR3 residues: CASSLADRGLADTQYF. CDR3 sequence (DNA): TGTGCCAGCAGCTTAGCCGACAGGGGGCTGGCAGATACGCAGTATTTT. Filled out from reference TRBV7-9 and TRBJ2-3, the complete variable domain reads DTGVSQNPRHKITKRGQNVTFRCDPISEHNRLYWYRQTLGQGPEFLTYFQNEAQLEKSRLLSDRFSAERPKGSFSTLEIQRTEQGDSAMYLCASSLADRGLADTQYFGPGTRLTVL.

The J gene is TRBJ2-7, the V gene TRBV6-6, with D possibly TRBD2 on 6 matching bases. The CDR3 totals 13 residues. Looked up from germline, CDR1 is MNHNY and CDR2 is SVGAGI (reference sequence). Trimming left V 8 bases short and J 1 base short, with 12 bases between. The CDR3 DNA reads TGTGCCAGCTCCTTCGGGGGATCCTACGAGCAGTACTTC. It yields the protein CASSFGGSYEQYF.

This clone was seen a single time. The chain links TRBV7-9 to TRBJ1-4, with 7 bases aligning to TRBD1. The trim removed 1 base at V and 5 bases at J, leaving 4 bases unmatched. The length of the CDR3 is 15 residues. Germline V gene lookup returns CDR1 SEHNR and CDR2 FQNEAQ (reference sequence). The CDR3 loop is CASSLGTGRNEKLFF. CDR3 sequence (DNA): TGTGCCAGCAGCTTAGGGACAGGAAGGAATGAAAAACTGTTTTTT.

Only a few counts were recorded for this clone. V is TRBV7-8 and J is TRBJ2-7; D ambiguous. Germline V gene data show CDR1 as SGHVS and CDR2 as FQNEAQ. There are 13 residues in the CDR3. The V end lost 1 base, the J end lost 7 bases, and 11 bases lay between the germline ends. The CDR3 loop is CASSLVRQGEQYF. The CDR3 bases are TGTGCCAGCAGCTTAGTGCGCCAAGGGGAGCAGTACTTC.

The chain recombines TRBV6-6 with TRBJ1-6; possible D gene TRBD1, 6 bases. The CDR3 loop spans 12 amino acids. Germline CDR1 MNHNY, CDR2 SVGAGI (reference sequence). V was cut by 7 bases and J by 10 bases, with 11 bases left in between. DNA of the CDR3: TGTGCCAGCACGGGCAGGGGATCACCCCTCCACTTT. Protein: CASTGRGSPLHF.

The chain uses TRBV6-1 and TRBJ2-7, with D uncertain. Germline assignment: CDR1 MNHNS and CDR2 SASEGT. The CDR3 runs to 13 residues. Trimming took off 6 bases at V and 0 bases at J, with 9 bases between the two ends. The CDR3 here is CASSALGSYEQYF. The CDR3 nucleotides are TGTGCCAGCAGCGCTCTAGGCTCCTACGAGCAGTACTTC.

This clone was observed once. This chain connects TRBV20-1 to TRBJ2-7; no definite D call. Germline V gene lookup returns CDR1 DFQATT and CDR2 SNEGSKA (reference sequence). The germline V and J ends were trimmed by 6 bases and 2 bases, with 8 bases remaining between them. This CDR3 comprises 11 residues. Here the CDR3 DNA reads TGCAGTGCACTCGACGCCTACGAGCAGTACTTC. Translating gives CSALDAYEQYF.